The rows below give T cell receptor beta chains drawn from one sample of a study of Ad26.COV2.S vaccination and SARS-CoV-2 variants. Generated by immunoSEQ multiplex PCR, the TCRdb table keeps only in-frame clones and is missing some. The table records about 680,000 clones, roughly 90% of them present only once. The sequencing here drew on peripheral blood, taken in a trial of Ad26.COV2.S vaccine versus placebo. The source of these receptors is a person aged 18-65 years who received the Ad26.COV2.S COVID-19 vaccine or a placebo. The CDR3 runs from the conserved cysteine through the conserved F or W.

cdr3_aa | v_call
CASSYRRSNYGYTF | TRBV6-5
CASSLSAGPYEQYF | TRBV27
CASSSPASATIGYNEQFF | TRBV7-6
CASSPRADSGGYTF | TRBV14
CASSSPDRGWNQPQHF | TRBV19
CASRKGSGETQYF | TRBV12-3/TRBV12-4
CASRKKLASGETQYF | TRBV2
CASSVGAGDQHNEQFF | TRBV9
CASSAEHPGLAGTGELFF | TRBV6-1
CASSYPGLEAYEQYF | TRBV5-4
CASSPREEASEFF | TRBV7-9
CASNSLDTGELFF | TRBV12-3/TRBV12-4
CASKGGGGPNYGYTF | TRBV6-5
CASRSGGTGRGYGYTF | TRBV9
CASSDRGSNQPQHF | TRBV18
CASSQRARAGEETQYF | TRBV4-1